This T cell receptor (beta chain) is from a study of T cell clonality in common variable immunodeficiency. Study results and limitations: T cell subpopulation sequencing would be needed to explain CVID clonality. In common variable immunodeficiency, TCR beta chains reportedly carried fewer deletions and N-nucleotide insertions. Compared with controls, CVID subjects had fewer shared TCRbeta clones.

CDR3 length: 16 residues. From germline, CDR1 is LNHNV and CDR2 YYDKDF (reference sequence). The ends were cut back, 5 bases at V and 8 bases at J, with 19 bases in the middle. Equal genomic DNA amounts from CVID and control samples were sequenced. Only in-frame clones appear in the TCRdb table, and some are missing; sequencing was by immunoSEQ multiplex PCR. The counts give 40,000 to 50,000 clones, none of them seen only once; more than 9% is held by the top ten. This clone was counted at least ten times. As yet, its antigen is unknown. Read coverage stops 3 residues before the CDR3 terminus; the germline J gene supplies the remainder.

The sample taken for sequencing was peripheral blood mononuclear cells. The receptor comes from a person between 18 and 70 years old in good health. The chain couples TRBV15 to TRBJ1-6, with a possible D match to TRBD1 (5 bases). CDR3 amino acids: CATSPREGEGYSPLHF. Incomplete CDR3 DNA: TGTGCCACCAGCCCCCGTGAAGGGGAAGGATATTCACCC. The full variable domain, rest sourced from reference TRBV15 and TRBJ1-6, is DAMVIQNPRYQVTQFGKPVTLSCSQTLNHNVMYWYQQKSSQAPKLLFHYYDKDFNNEADTPDNFQSRRPNTSFCFLDIRSPGLGDTAMYLCATSPREGEGYSPLHFGNGTRLTVT.